The present entry profiles one T cell receptor (beta chain) with its context. The target antigen is unknown. This sample was taken from a study of graft-versus-host responses after intestinal transplantation. General study results and limits: Marrow from the recipient contained GvH clones, some of which had appeared first in ileum or blood.

Either the posterior iliac crest or another site supplied the post-transplant bone marrow. The length of the CDR3 is 14 residues. From germline, CDR1 is LNHDA and CDR2 SQIVND (reference sequence). V was pared by 5 bases and J by 4 bases, with 11 bases between. Generated by immunoSEQ multiplex PCR, the TCRdb table keeps only in-frame clones and is missing some. The data contain approximately 70,000 clones, roughly 89% of them singletons. The material was bone marrow, obtained 700 to 850 days after intestinal transplantation. This TCR was sampled from a human patient who received an intestinal transplant, so some T cells may come from the graft donor. The chain employs TRBV19 and TRBJ2-2; tentative D call: TRBD2 (6 bases). The CDR3 protein is CASSQWEVTGELFF. The CDR3 bases are TGTGCCAGTAGTCAGTGGGAGGTCACCGGGGAGCTGTTTTTT.